This T cell receptor beta chain is from a study of OX40 agonist ivuxolimab in advanced cancers. The overall study: There were three patients with partial responses, one having hepatocellular carcinoma and two cutaneous melanoma. Regarding the study as a whole: Also showing low normalized T-cell clonal expansion were some of the nonresponders.

Trimming cost V 6 bases and J 2 bases, with 4 bases left between them. Germline V gene lookup returns CDR1 MNHEY and CDR2 SVGAGI. The CDR3 spans 11 residues. This clone was seen a single time. Antigen: not known. Assay: immunoSEQ multiplex PCR; the TCRdb copy retains only in-frame clones and omits some. The sample contains more than 55,000 clones, around 93% of which appear only once. The study sampled blood at baseline, cycle 4 day 1, and cycle 7 day 1. The material sequenced was CD4+ or CD8+ T cells sorted from blood, taken in a trial of the OX40 agonist ivuxolimab. The J gene is TRBJ1-2, the V gene TRBV6-5; no clear D. This TCR came from an adult with an advanced solid tumor such as melanoma, head and neck, liver or kidney cancer. The CDR3 sequence: CASRENYGYTF. CDR3 in DNA: TGTGCCAGCAGGGAGAACTATGGCTACACCTTC.